The T cell receptor beta chain described here comes from a study of blood T cells in healthy people across ages. Next came a second PCR, run for about 7 to 12 cycles, which used a sample-barcoded 5' primer along with a J-beta primer mix. A single record per CDR3 protein comes from TCRdb applying MiXCR to the 5' RACE reads. Among approximately 600,000 distinct CDR3 sequences listed, 58% were seen once. Per germline, CDR1 GTSNPN and CDR2 SVGIG (reference sequence). The CDR3 runs to 13 residues. The V gene lost 3 bases and the J gene lost 0 bases, with 8 bases spanning the gap. The sample, approximately 10 milliliters of peripheral blood, was drawn from each donor.

Sequenced input: blood. The clonotype was recovered from a man in his 60s in good health. This chain links TRBV30 with TRBJ1-2; D is ambiguous. The CDR3 is CAWSLEANYGYTF. CDR3 sequence (DNA): TGTGCCTGGAGCCTAGAAGCTAACTATGGCTACACCTTC.